This TCR beta chain originates from a study of CD8+CD57+ T cells in acquired aplastic anemia. Across the whole study: Sorted CD4+ and CD8+ cells yielded DNA averaging roughly 3.3 ug. Average CD4+ read depth in healthy donors was approximately 11 million reads.

CDR3 and TCR beta VDJ profiling relied on a genomic DNA template. TCRdb passed the reads through MiXCR, listing each CDR3 protein once. Of roughly 200,000 distinct CDR3 sequences in the sample, about 59% were seen once. As for this clonotype: No antigen is known for it.

Notes on the study in general: For CD8+ Simpson's diversity, patients and controls showed no significant difference.

The germline CDR1 and CDR2 sequences are SGHVS and FQNEAQ. The CDR3 is 14 residues long. The V segment lost 5 bases and the J segment 3 bases; nucleotides outside the gene matches: 4. The TCR originated in a human donor in good health. The V and J genes are TRBV7-8 and TRBJ2-3, with 8 bases fitting TRBD2. Input material: sorted CD4+, CD8+, or CD8+CD57+ T cells (not recorded which) from PBMCs. For the CDR3, the DNA is TGTGCCAGCAGCGCACGGGGGGGGACAGATACGCAGTATTTT. Translation: CASSARGGTDTQYF.